The sequence of this T cell receptor (beta chain) was determined in a study of OX40 agonist ivuxolimab in advanced cancers. About the research overall: Patients were treated with ivuxolimab, an agonistic anti-OX40 (CD134) antibody.

Germline loops: CDR1 SGDLS, CDR2 YYNGEE. The CDR3 is 15 residues long. V gave up 4 bases and J gave up 5 bases; unmatched junction bases: 7. Overall study results and limits: Expanded clones were, on average, more numerous in CD8+ T cells than in CD4+. Dose levels from 0.1 to 3.0 mg/kg saw CD4+ and CD8+ blood T cells expand clonally by week 6.

Repertoires were generated with immunoSEQ multiplex PCR, while TCRdb's copy carries only in-frame clones and drops some. The data hold approximately 70,000 clones, with around 85% observed a single time. As regards this clone: Its antigen is still unknown.

Sequences were derived from CD4+ or CD8+ T cells sorted from blood, sampled in a trial of the OX40 agonist ivuxolimab. The rearrangement joins TRBV9 to TRBJ2-5; TRBD1 matches 11 bases. The receptor was isolated from an adult with an advanced solid tumor such as melanoma, head and neck, liver or kidney cancer. CDR3 bases: TGTGCCAGCAGCCCCTGGACAGGGGGCAGTGAGACCCAGTACTTC. This codes for CASSPWTGGSETQYF.